The 22 T cell receptor beta chains below all came from one sample that was sequenced in a study of blood T cell repertoires in COVID-19. Data came from immunoSEQ multiplex PCR; TCRdb stores just in-frame clones and leaves some out. This sample carries about 240,000 clones, roughly 86% of them seen once, and the ten largest clones take approximately 6.8%. Sequenced sample: peripheral blood. All receptors come from a woman aged 70-85 years with active or convalescent COVID-19.

This chain joins TRBV10-3 and TRBJ2-4; D perhaps matches TRBD2 (5 bases). Germline V CDR1 and CDR2: ENHRY, SYGVKD. The CDR3 contains 14 residues. Trimming cost V 2 bases and J 7 bases, with 12 bases left between them. The CDR3 loop reads CAISEADFPNIQYF. CDR3 DNA: TGTGCCATCAGTGAGGCGGACTTCCCTAACATTCAGTACTTC.

This clone was observed a single time. The J gene is TRBJ2-1, the V gene TRBV13; the match to TRBD2 covers 7 bases. Germline V CDR1 and CDR2: PRHDT, FYEKMQ (reference sequence). The CDR3 is 16 residues long. With 2 bases clipped from V and 7 bases from J, the junction kept 11 bases outside the gene matches. This chain's CDR3 is CASSLRNFGGGNEQFF. The CDR3 nucleotides read TGTGCCAGCAGCTTAAGAAATTTCGGGGGAGGGAATGAGCAGTTCTTC.

This clone has only one observation. This chain links TRBV9 with TRBJ1-4, with D possibly being TRBD1 (5 bases). V was clipped by 4 bases and J by 6 bases, with 16 bases between them. CDR1 and CDR2 (germline): SGDLS, YYNGEE. There are 15 residues in the CDR3. CDR3 loop: CASSPWGETDEKLFF. The CDR3 DNA reads TGTGCCAGCAGCCCCTGGGGGGAAACGGATGAAAAACTGTTTTTT.

The gene calls are TRBV6-5 and TRBJ1-6; D not certain. V lost 6 bases, J lost 9 bases, and 9 bases lay in between. CDR1 is MNHEY, CDR2 SVGAGI, per germline. This CDR3 contains 12 residues. The CDR3 reads CASSLGGSPLHF. CDR3 bases: TGTGCCAGCAGCCTTGGAGGTTCACCCCTCCACTTT.

V usage is TRBV5-1 and J usage is TRBJ2-5; the match to TRBD2 covers 8 bases. With V trimmed by 1 base and J by 2 bases, 16 bases remained unmatched. Germline V gene sequence: CDR1 SGHRS, CDR2 YFSETQ. CDR3 length equals 19 residues. CDR3 sequence reads: CASSLSIFQGGTRQETQYF. CDR3 DNA sequence: TGCGCCAGCAGCTTGTCCATTTTTCAGGGAGGGACTAGGCAAGAGACCCAGTACTTC.

The chain carries TRBV6-5 and TRBJ1-1; D not certain. The CDR3 has 11 residues. V was pared by 6 bases and J by 6 bases, with 8 bases between. Germline CDR1 reads MNHEY; CDR2 reads SVGAGI. CDR3 sequence: CASRGRAEAFF. The CDR3 DNA follows: TGTGCCAGCAGGGGTCGGGCTGAAGCTTTCTTT.

The gene calls are TRBV24-1 and TRBJ1-4; TRBD1 aligns across 9 bases. The germline V gene has CDR1 KGHDR and CDR2 SFDVKD. The CDR3 totals 13 residues. V was clipped by 10 bases and J by 3 bases; unmatched bases: 2. This chain's CDR3 is CATGTGSNEKLFF. CDR3 sequence (DNA): TGTGCCACGGGGACAGGGTCTAATGAAAAACTGTTTTTT.

The chain carries TRBV24-1 and TRBJ1-5, with D tentatively TRBD1 (5 bases). CDR1 and CDR2 from the germline V gene are KGHDR and SFDVKD. V lost 8 bases, J lost 0 bases, and 28 bases lay in between. The CDR3 covers 20 residues. CDR3 sequence reads: CATTPGGSPQRGYSNQPQHF. The CDR3 region has the DNA TGTGCCACCACCCCGGGAGGCTCCCCTCAAAGGGGTTATAGCAATCAGCCCCAGCATTTT.

This rearrangement joins TRBV27 to TRBJ2-5, with D unclear. The CDR3 totals 14 residues. V lost 5 bases and J 4 bases, leaving 14 bases between the germline ends. Germline CDR1 is MNHEY and CDR2 is SMNVEV (reference sequence). The CDR3 DNA sequence: TGTGCCAGCAGTCCCGCCAGGAATCGAGAGACCCAGTACTTC. The encoded protein is CASSPARNRETQYF.

The rearrangement uses TRBV11-1 and TRBJ2-7, with a possible D match to TRBD1 (7 bases). In germline, CDR1 is SGHAT, CDR2 FQDESV (reference sequence). The CDR3 is 15 residues long. Trimming removed 5 bases from V and 3 bases from J, with 17 bases in between. CDR3 in DNA: TGTGCCAGCAGCCCGGCGGGACAGACTCTCTACGAGCAGTACTTC. Amino acid sequence: CASSPAGQTLYEQYF. The whole variable domain, remainder taken from reference TRBV11-1 and TRBJ2-7, is EAEVAQSPRYKITEKSQAVAFWCDPISGHATLYWYRQILGQGPELLVQFQDESVVDDSQLPKDRFSAERLKGVDSTLKIQPAELGDSAMYLCASSPAGQTLYEQYFGPGTRLTVT.

The chain has TRBV29-1 and TRBJ1-2; 7 bases align to TRBD1. This CDR3 spans 13 amino acids. Trimming cost V 2 bases and J 5 bases; bases outside gene matches: 5. Germline loops: CDR1 SQVTM, CDR2 ANQGSEA. Written as DNA, the CDR3 is TGCAGCGTTGAAAGTGGGACAGCATATGGCTACACCTTC. Translation: CSVESGTAYGYTF.

The chain is built from TRBV29-1 and TRBJ1-1; D gene uncertain. V lost 3 bases to trimming and J lost 5 bases, with 16 bases between them. Germline V CDR1 and CDR2: SQVTM, ANQGSEA. The CDR3 spans 14 residues. DNA of the CDR3: TGCAGCGTTGATGGGTTGGGGAGAAGGACTGAAGCTTTCTTT. It specifies CSVDGLGRRTEAFF.

The chain links TRBV11-2 to TRBJ2-7, with a tentative D call TRBD2 (6 bases). Germline V gene sequence: CDR1 SGHAT, CDR2 FQNNGV. This CDR3 has 11 residues. The V end was cut by 4 bases, the J end by 7 bases, with 8 bases between. CDR3 DNA: TGTGCCAGCAGCTATGCGGGAGAGCAGTACTTC. Encoded protein: CASSYAGEQYF.

The chain combines TRBV2 with TRBJ1-4, with TRBD1 matching 9 bases. CDR3 length equals 15 residues. Trimming removed 7 bases from V and 7 bases from J; junction bases left unmatched: 10. The germline V gene has CDR1 SNHLY and CDR2 FYNNEI. The CDR3 bases are TGTGCCAGCAAAATGGACAGGGGCTCGGGTGAAAAACTGTTTTTT. This sequence encodes CASKMDRGSGEKLFF. Full variable domain (remainder filled in from reference TRBV2 and TRBJ1-4): EPEVTQTPSHQVTQMGQEVILRCVPISNHLYFYWYRQILGQKVEFLVSFYNNEISEKSEIFDDQFSVERPDGSNFTLKIRSTKLEDSAMYFCASKMDRGSGEKLFFGSGTQLSVL.

CDR3: CASSLELVPYTGNTIYF. CDR3 DNA: TGTGCCAGCAGCTTGGAACTAGTGCCCTATACGGGAAACACCATATATTTT. The V gene is TRBV5-6, the J gene TRBJ1-3; D gene ambiguous. Trimming removed 0 bases at V and 4 bases at J, with 17 bases between. The CDR3 contains 17 residues. Per the germline V gene, CDR1 is SGHDT and CDR2 is YYEEEE.

The chain combines TRBV5-1 with TRBJ1-6, with 10 bases fitting TRBD1. The CDR3 totals 17 residues. J was trimmed by 10 bases and V by 4 bases; bases with no gene match: 14. Germline-derived CDR1 and CDR2 are SGHRS and YFSETQ. For the CDR3, the DNA is TGCGCCAGCAGCCTACCACTGACAGGGGGCGCGGCGTCACCCCTCCACTTT. Amino acid sequence: CASSLPLTGGAASPLHF.

As regards this clone: Mismatch with germline at one junction end may stem from a read error. The chain is built from TRBV7-2 and TRBJ1-1; D is perhaps TRBD1 (5 bases). The germline V gene encodes CDR1 SGHTA and CDR2 FQGNSA. The CDR3 sequence is 14 residues long. The CDR3 sequence is CANSAWGTNTEAFF. CDR3 nucleotides: TGTGCCAACAGCGCCTGGGGGACTAACACTGAAGCTTTCTTT.

V is TRBV18 and J is TRBJ1-1; D gene unclear. The ends were cut back, 2 bases at V and 10 bases at J, with 14 bases in the middle. The CDR3 runs to 13 residues. Germline V gives CDR1 KGHSH, CDR2 LQKENI. CDR3 protein: CASSPYTVGLAFF. In nucleotides, the CDR3 is TGTGCCAGCTCACCATATACCGTGGGCTTAGCTTTCTTT.

The V and J genes are TRBV6-6 and TRBJ1-2; possibly TRBD1 for D (6 bases). V lost 5 bases and J lost 6, with 25 bases in between. CDR1 is MNHNY and CDR2 is SVGAGI in the germline V gene (reference sequence). The CDR3 has 17 amino acids. The CDR3 is CASSRSRDMTLRDGYTF. The CDR3 DNA reads as TGTGCCAGCAGTCGATCCCGGGACATGACGCTTCGGGATGGCTACACCTTC.

The CDR3 protein is CASSADRADEAFF. CDR3 DNA sequence: TGCGCCAGCAGCGCCGACAGGGCTGATGAAGCTTTCTTT. J is TRBJ1-1 and V is TRBV5-1, with 7 bases identical to TRBD1. CDR3 length equals 13 residues. In germline, CDR1 is SGHRS, CDR2 YFSETQ. With 4 bases clipped from V and 7 bases from J, the junction kept 7 bases outside the gene matches.

The J gene is TRBJ1-2, the V gene TRBV11-2; TRBD1 aligns across 10 bases. This CDR3 has 19 amino acids. CDR1 is SGHAT, CDR2 FQNNGV, per germline. The trim removed 6 bases at V and 10 bases at J, leaving 26 bases unmatched. The CDR3 nucleotides are TGTGCCAGCAGTCGTAGGGACAGGGGCGAGAGAGGAGACCTTATCACCTACACCTTC. It codes for CASSRRDRGERGDLITYTF.

This chain links TRBV5-1 with TRBJ2-3; 11 nucleotides line up with TRBD2. Germline lookup yields CDR1 SGHRS and CDR2 YFSETQ. This CDR3 region has 19 residues. Unmatched junction bases numbered 16, after V lost 5 bases and J lost 2 bases. CDR3: CASRTSGTSGRYPTDTQYF. The CDR3 region has the DNA TGCGCCAGCAGAACCTCCGGGACTAGCGGTAGATACCCCACAGATACGCAGTATTTT.